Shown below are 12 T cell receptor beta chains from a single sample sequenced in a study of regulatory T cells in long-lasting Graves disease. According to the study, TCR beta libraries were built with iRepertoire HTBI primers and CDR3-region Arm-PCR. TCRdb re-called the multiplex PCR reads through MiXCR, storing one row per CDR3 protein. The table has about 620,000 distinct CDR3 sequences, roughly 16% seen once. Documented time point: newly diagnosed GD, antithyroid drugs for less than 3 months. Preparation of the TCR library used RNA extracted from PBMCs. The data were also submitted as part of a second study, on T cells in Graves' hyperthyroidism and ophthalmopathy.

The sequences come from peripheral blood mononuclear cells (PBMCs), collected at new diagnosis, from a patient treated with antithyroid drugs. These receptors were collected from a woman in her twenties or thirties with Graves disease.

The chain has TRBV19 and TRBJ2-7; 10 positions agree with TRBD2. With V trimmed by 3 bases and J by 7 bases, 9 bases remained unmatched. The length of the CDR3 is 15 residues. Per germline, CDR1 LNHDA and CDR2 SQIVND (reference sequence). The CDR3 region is CASSIRLAGAWEQYF. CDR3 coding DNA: TGTGCCAGTAGTATCAGGCTAGCGGGAGCATGGGAGCAGTACTTC.

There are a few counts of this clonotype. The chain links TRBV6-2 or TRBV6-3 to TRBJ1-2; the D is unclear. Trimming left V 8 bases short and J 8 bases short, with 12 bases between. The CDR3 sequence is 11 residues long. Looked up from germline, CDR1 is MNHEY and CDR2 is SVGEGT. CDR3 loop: CASGGTKGYTF. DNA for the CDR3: TGTGCCAGCGGCGGAACGAAAGGCTACACCTTC.

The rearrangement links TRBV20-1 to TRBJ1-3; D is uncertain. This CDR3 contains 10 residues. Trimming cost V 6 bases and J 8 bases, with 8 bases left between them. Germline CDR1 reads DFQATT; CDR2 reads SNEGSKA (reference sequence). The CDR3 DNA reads TGCAGTGCCGGAACTGACACCATATATTTT. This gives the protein CSAGTDTIYF.

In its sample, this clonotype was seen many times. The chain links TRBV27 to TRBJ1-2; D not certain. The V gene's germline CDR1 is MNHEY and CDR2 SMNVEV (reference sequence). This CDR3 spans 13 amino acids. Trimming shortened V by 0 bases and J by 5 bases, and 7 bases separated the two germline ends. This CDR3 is CASSLSPSYGYTF. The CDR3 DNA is TGTGCCAGCAGTTTATCCCCCTCGTATGGCTACACCTTC.

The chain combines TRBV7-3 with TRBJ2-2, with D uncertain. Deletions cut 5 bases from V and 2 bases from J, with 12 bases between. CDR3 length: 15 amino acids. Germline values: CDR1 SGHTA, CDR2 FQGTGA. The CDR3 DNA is TGTGCCAGCAGCCCCGACGGCCCCAACACCGGGGAGCTGTTTTTT. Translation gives CASSPDGPNTGELFF.

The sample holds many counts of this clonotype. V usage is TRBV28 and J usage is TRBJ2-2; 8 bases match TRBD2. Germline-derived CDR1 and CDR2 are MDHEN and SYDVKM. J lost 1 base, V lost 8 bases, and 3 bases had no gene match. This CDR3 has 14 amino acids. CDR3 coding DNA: TGTGCCAGCCGAAGCGGGAGGAACACCGGGGAGCTGTTTTTT. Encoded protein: CASRSGRNTGELFF.

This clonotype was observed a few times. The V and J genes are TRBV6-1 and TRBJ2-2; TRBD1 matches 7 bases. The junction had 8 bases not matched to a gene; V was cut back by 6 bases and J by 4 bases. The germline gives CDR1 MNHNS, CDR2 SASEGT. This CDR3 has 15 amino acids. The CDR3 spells CASRDRGTVTGELFF. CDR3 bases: TGTGCCAGCAGGGATAGAGGGACAGTCACCGGGGAGCTGTTTTTT.

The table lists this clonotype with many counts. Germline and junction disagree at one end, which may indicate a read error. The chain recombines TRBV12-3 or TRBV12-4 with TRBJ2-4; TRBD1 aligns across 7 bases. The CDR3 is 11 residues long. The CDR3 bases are TGTGCCAGCAGTGACCGGGACAGAGGAGTTTTC. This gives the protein CASSDRDRGVF.

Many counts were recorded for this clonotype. CDR3 residues: CASRSGGRETQYF. The CDR3 DNA follows: TGTGCCAGCAGGAGCGGGGGACGGGAGACCCAGTACTTC. The V call is TRBV12-3 or TRBV12-4, the J call TRBJ2-5; 8 positions match TRBD2. Germline trimming cut 6 bases from V and 5 bases from J; bases unmatched to any gene: 5. The CDR3 is 13 amino acids.

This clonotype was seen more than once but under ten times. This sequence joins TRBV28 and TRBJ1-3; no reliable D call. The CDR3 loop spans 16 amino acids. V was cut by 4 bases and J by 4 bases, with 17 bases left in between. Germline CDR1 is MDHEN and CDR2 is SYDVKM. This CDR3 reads CASSSPAFWSGNTIYF. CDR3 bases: TGTGCCAGCAGTTCTCCCGCATTTTGGAGCGGAAACACCATATATTTT.

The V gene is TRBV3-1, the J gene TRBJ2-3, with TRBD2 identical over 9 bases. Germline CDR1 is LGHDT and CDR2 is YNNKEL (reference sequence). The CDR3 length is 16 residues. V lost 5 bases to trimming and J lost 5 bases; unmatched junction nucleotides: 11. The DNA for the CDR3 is TGTGCCAGCAGCACCCGGCGGGAGGGCCCTCAAGATACGCAGTATTTT. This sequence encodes CASSTRREGPQDTQYF.

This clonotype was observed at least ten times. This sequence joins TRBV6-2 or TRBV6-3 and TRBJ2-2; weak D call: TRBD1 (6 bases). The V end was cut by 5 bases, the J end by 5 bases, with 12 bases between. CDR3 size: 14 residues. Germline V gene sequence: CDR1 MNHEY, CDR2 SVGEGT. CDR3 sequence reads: CASSEAGVTGELFF. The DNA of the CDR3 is TGTGCCAGCAGTGAAGCAGGGGTTACCGGGGAGCTGTTTTTT.